Detailed here is one T cell receptor (beta chain). Germline V lookup: CDR1 SGHRS, CDR2 YFSETQ. J was trimmed by 4 bases and V by 2 bases; bases with no gene match: 4. This CDR3 has 15 residues. Clones were sequenced by immunoSEQ multiplex PCR, and TCRdb holds only the in-frame ones, with some missing. The sample contains about 26,000 clones, approximately 86% of which appear only once. These data belong to a study of blood T cell repertoires in COVID-19. Sequencing used peripheral blood. The gene calls are TRBV5-1 and TRBJ1-1; TRBD1 aligns across 11 bases. This receptor was taken from a human donor in a cohort sampled during active COVID-19. The CDR3 DNA sequence: TGCGCCAGCAGCTTAACCGGGACAGGGGGCACTGAAGCTTTCTTT. It translates to CASSLTGTGGTEAFF.